Below, one T cell receptor (beta chain) is given with its context. The antigen is unknown. This specimen belongs to a study of T cell repertoires in cytomegalovirus infection. Study summary: Signatures in public TCR beta sequences pointed to both CMV infection and matching HLA type.

TCRdb called the reads again in MiXCR, with one record for every CDR3 protein. The table lists about half a million distinct CDR3 sequences, 30% to 40% of them singletons. The germline gives CDR1 LNHDA, CDR2 SQIVND (reference sequence). CDR3 length equals 17 residues. V lost 4 bases, J lost 5 bases, and 21 bases lay in between. Study conclusions and caveats: The cumulative frequency of public TCR beta families distinguished individuals who carried CMV together with the relevant HLA.

The gene calls are TRBV19 and TRBJ1-5; D unresolved. Sequencing was performed on cultured PBMCs, taken from culture after CMV antigen stimulation. The clonotype originates from a human donor in good health (CMV status not recorded). Some clones in this sample may be carry-over from other donors' samples. The CDR3 spells CASSSGRITRVDQPQHF. As DNA, the CDR3 is TGTGCCAGTAGTAGCGGACGGATTACTCGGGTTGATCAGCCCCAGCATTTT.